The sequence of this T cell receptor beta chain was determined in a study of control samples from healthy donors and cancer patients. From germline, CDR1 is SGHRS and CDR2 YFSETQ. The CDR3 sequence is 16 residues long. The V gene end was trimmed by 0 bases and the J gene end by 4 bases; junction bases not matched to a gene: 5. Assay used: immunoSEQ multiplex PCR; TCRdb lists only in-frame clones, some missing. The data hold some 200,000 clones, with over 80% observed a single time. This receptor was obtained from a man in his late teens or twenties in good health. The rearrangement joins TRBV5-1 to TRBJ2-2; TRBD1 agrees at 8 bases. Source material: blood. The CDR3 DNA reads as TGCGCCAGCAGCTTGGAACCAGGGGGCATCACCGGGGAGCTGTTTTTT. Residues: CASSLEPGGITGELFF. Full variable domain (outside the CDR3, taken from reference TRBV5-1 and TRBJ2-2): KAGVTQTPRYLIKTRGQQVTLSCSPISGHRSVSWYQQTPGQGLQFLFEYFSETQRNKGNFPGRFSGRQFSNSRSEMNVSTLELGDSALYLCASSLEPGGITGELFFGEGSRLTVL.